Presented here are 6 T cell receptor beta chains from one specimen sequenced in a study of blood T cell repertoires in COVID-19. Data came from immunoSEQ multiplex PCR; TCRdb stores just in-frame clones and leaves some out. The profile covers approximately 69,000 clones, with 75% to 85% appearing a single time and roughly 20% taken by the ten largest. Sequenced input: peripheral blood. Receptors were obtained from a woman in her 70s with acute or convalescent COVID-19.

The chain links TRBV7-8 to TRBJ1-1; 10 bases agree with TRBD1. Germline V gives CDR1 SGHVS, CDR2 FQNEAQ. This CDR3 region has 15 residues. After removal of 2 bases from V and 1 base from J, the junction contained 1 base not matched to a gene. For the CDR3, the DNA is TGTGCCAGCAGCTTAAGGGACAGGGGGAACACTGAAGCTTTCTTT. Its protein product is CASSLRDRGNTEAFF.

The V call is TRBV6-5, the J call TRBJ1-5, with 7 bases matching TRBD1. Germline V gene data show CDR1 as MNHEY and CDR2 as SVGAGI. V was pared by 6 bases and J by 7 bases, with 9 bases of the junction left unmatched. The CDR3 has 14 residues. In DNA form, the CDR3 reads TGTGCCAGCAGCGGGAGACAGGGAAGGCAGCCCCAGCATTTT. It specifies CASSGRQGRQPQHF.

V usage is TRBV28 and J usage is TRBJ1-5; no clear D. From germline, CDR1 is MDHEN and CDR2 SYDVKM. The CDR3 has 12 residues. Trimming removed 6 bases at V and 6 bases at J, with 9 bases between. CDR3 protein: CASSTGVQPQHF. CDR3 nucleotide sequence: TGTGCCAGCAGCACCGGGGTTCAGCCCCAGCATTTT. The whole variable domain, remainder taken from reference TRBV28 and TRBJ1-5, is DVKVTQSSRYLVKRTGEKVFLECVQDMDHENMFWYRQDPGLGLRLIYFSYDVKMKEKGDIPEGYSVSREKKERFSLILESASTNQTSMYLCASSTGVQPQHFGDGTRLSIL.

The chain carries TRBV5-1 and TRBJ2-7, with 10 bases matching TRBD2. Germline V gene lookup returns CDR1 SGHRS and CDR2 YFSETQ. The CDR3 runs 14 residues. V shed 6 bases, J shed 3 bases, and the junction held 6 bases outside the gene matches. This CDR3 reads CASTELAGSYEQYF. CDR3 bases: TGCGCCAGCACCGAACTAGCGGGAAGCTACGAGCAGTACTTC.

J is TRBJ2-2 and V is TRBV5-5; weak D call: TRBD1 (5 bases). CDR3 length: 14 amino acids. Trimming left V 3 bases short and J 3 bases short, with 9 bases between. Germline CDR1 is SGHKS and CDR2 is YYEKEE (reference sequence). The CDR3 bases are TGTGCCAGCAGCTGGGTAGGGGACACCGGGGAGCTGTTTTTT. As protein: CASSWVGDTGELFF.

The chain links TRBV5-1 to TRBJ1-1, with D unresolved. There are 13 residues in the CDR3. Trimming removed 0 bases at V and 3 bases at J, with 6 bases between. Germline V gene sequence: CDR1 SGHRS, CDR2 YFSETQ. Here the CDR3 reads CASSLDSYTEAFF. In DNA, the CDR3 is TGCGCCAGCAGCTTGGACAGTTACACTGAAGCTTTCTTT.